Below are 6 T cell receptor beta chains sequenced from a single sample in a study of CD8+ T cells in alopecia areata. After isolation, RNA underwent reverse transcription to generate cDNA as the sequencing template. Clones were read by immunoSEQ multiplex PCR, and TCRdb kept only the in-frame ones, dropping some. The sample has about 160,000 clones, about 71% seen once. As for treatment: oral pan-JAK inhibitor, 5-10 mg twice daily. The sequencing here drew on CD4+ T cells sorted from blood, taken at week 4, from a patient treated with tofacitinib. Receptors were obtained from a human donor with alopecia areata.

This clone was recorded a few times. This rearrangement joins TRBV30 to TRBJ1-1; 7 positions agree with TRBD1. The CDR3 loop spans 13 amino acids. Trimming cost V 2 bases and J 7 bases; bases outside gene matches: 7. From germline, CDR1 is GTSNPN and CDR2 SVGIG (reference sequence). The CDR3 nucleotides read TGTGCCTGGAGTTTTACCCGACAGGGTGAAGCTTTCTTT. Translation: CAWSFTRQGEAFF. The full variable domain, in which reference TRBV30 and TRBJ1-1 provide the parts outside the CDR3, is SQTIHQWPATLVQPVGSPLSLECTVEGTSNPNLYWYRQAAGRGLQLLFYSVGIGQISSEVPQNLSASRPQDRQFILSSKKLLLSDSGFYLCAWSFTRQGEAFFGQGTRLTVV.

This clone was seen just once. The chain has TRBV9 and TRBJ1-1; D is uncertain. This CDR3 is 15 amino acids long. V was cut by 3 bases and J by 1 base, with 13 bases left in between. From germline, CDR1 is SGDLS and CDR2 YYNGEE. CDR3 sequence: CASSGASQRNTEAFF. DNA for the CDR3: TGTGCCAGCAGCGGGGCGTCACAAAGGAACACTGAAGCTTTCTTT.

The chain carries TRBV5-1 and TRBJ1-1; no definite D call. This CDR3 region has 16 residues. Germline assignment: CDR1 SGHRS and CDR2 YFSETQ. Trimming took off 5 bases at V and 1 base at J, with 18 bases between the two ends. The CDR3 bases are TGCGCCAGCAGAGCTGGGCTCAGCCTAGAGAACACTGAAGCTTTCTTT. It is translated as CASRAGLSLENTEAFF.

In its sample, this clone was seen a few times. The chain carries TRBV29-1 and TRBJ1-1; D might be TRBD1 (5 bases). Trimming removed 3 bases from V and 4 bases from J, with 9 bases in between. Germline V gene data show CDR1 as SQVTM and CDR2 as ANQGSEA. The CDR3 spans 12 residues. Written as DNA, the CDR3 is TGCAGCGTTGAGAGGGGCGGCACTGAAGCTTTCTTT. It specifies CSVERGGTEAFF. The full variable domain, in which reference TRBV29-1 and TRBJ1-1 provide the parts outside the CDR3, is SAVISQKPSRDICQRGTSLTIQCQVDSQVTMMFWYRQQPGQSLTLIATANQGSEATYESGFVIDKFPISRPNLTFSTLTVSNMSPEDSSIYLCSVERGGTEAFFGQGTRLTVV.

This chain links TRBV12-5 with TRBJ1-5; D is possibly TRBD1 (5 bases). Germline V gene sequence: CDR1 LGHNT, CDR2 FRNRAP. Trimming removed 7 bases at V and 1 base at J, with 14 bases between. This CDR3 comprises 15 residues. The CDR3 protein is CASAQSGVSNQPQHF. The CDR3 DNA sequence: TGTGCTAGTGCCCAATCGGGGGTCAGCAATCAGCCCCAGCATTTT. The full variable domain, with the rest looked up from reference TRBV12-5 and TRBJ1-5, is DARVTQTPRHKVTEMGQEVTMRCQPILGHNTVFWYRQTMMQGLELLAYFRNRAPLDDSGMPKDRFSAEMPDATLATLKIQPSEPRDSAVYFCASAQSGVSNQPQHFGDGTRLSIL.

This chain connects TRBV6-6 to TRBJ2-4; D is undetermined. The CDR3 has 16 residues. CDR1 is MNHNY, CDR2 SVGAGI, per germline (reference sequence). Trimming removed 9 bases at V and 7 bases at J, with 25 bases between. CDR3 protein: CASGLGVGPLGNIQYF. CDR3 bases: TGTGCCAGTGGGTTGGGCGTAGGTCCACTGGGGAACATTCAGTACTTC.